Shown below are 4 T cell receptor beta chains from a single sample sequenced in a study of spatial heterogeneity in lung cancer. Overall study results and limits: Within tumors, counts of expanded alpha and beta TCRs tracked tumor mutation counts.

As to time point: sample taken at primary tumor resection. TCRdb processed the 5' RACE reads anew with MiXCR; each CDR3 protein has one entry. The top ten clones hold 28% of a sample with approximately 1,500 distinct CDR3 sequences, about a tenth of them seen once. Their specific antigens are unknown. Sample: lung tumor tissue, taken at surgery. Receptor source: a female donor with early-stage non-small cell lung cancer.

This clonotype is medium-sized. Found in a library prepared for alpha chains, this beta chain is an off-target read, and its abundance has little meaning. The rearrangement uses TRBV13 and TRBJ2-5; a weak D match, TRBD2 (5 bases). The germline V gene has CDR1 PRHDT and CDR2 FYEKMQ (reference sequence). There are 15 residues in the CDR3. The V and J ends lost 2 bases and 5 bases respectively, with 15 bases between them. The CDR3 coding sequence is TGTGCCAGCAGCTTATATGGCCGGGGTGGTGAGACCCAGTACTTC. Its protein product is CASSLYGRGGETQYF.

Relative to its sample, this clonotype is medium-sized (0.01 to 0.1%). Within a library made for alpha chains, this beta chain is off target, and its count is uninformative. The CDR3 loop is CASRSTGQETQYF. In DNA form, the CDR3 reads TGTGCCAGCAGGTCGACAGGGCAAGAGACCCAGTACTTC. The chain carries TRBV6-5 and TRBJ2-5, with 7 bases fitting TRBD1. Germline CDR1 reads MNHEY; CDR2 reads SVGAGI. V lost 6 bases to trimming and J lost 2 bases; unmatched junction nucleotides: 3. CDR3 length: 13 amino acids.

In this sample, this clonotype is medium-sized. The library was built for alpha chains, so this beta chain is an off-target read and its size means little. The gene calls are TRBV12-3 or TRBV12-4 and TRBJ1-2, with a possible D match to TRBD1 (5 bases). The CDR3 runs to 14 residues. Deletions cut 7 bases from V and 3 bases from J, with 15 bases between. CDR3 loop: CASTPPGTYYGYTF. For the CDR3, the DNA is TGTGCCAGCACACCTCCAGGGACTTACTATGGCTACACCTTC.

In the case of this clonotype: This beta chain is a stray sequence in a library constructed for alpha chains; its clone size is not meaningful. The chain joins TRBV7-2 to TRBJ2-1, with a possible D match to TRBD1 (5 bases). Trimming took 0 bases from V and 7 from J, leaving 13 bases between them. The germline V gene encodes CDR1 SGHTA and CDR2 FQGNSA. The CDR3 consists of 15 residues. The CDR3 loop is CASSLAGRGINEQFF. DNA of the CDR3: TGTGCCAGCAGCTTAGCGGGAAGGGGCATTAATGAGCAGTTCTTC.